This TCR beta chain emerged from a study of CD8+ T cells in alopecia areata. General observations from the study: Lesional scalp displayed greater clonality than normal scalp, most notably in alopecia totalis/universalis. Against the mouse data, patients shared TCRs less clearly, possibly for HLA reasons. Scalp sample data also include resident alphabeta T cells from normal skin.

Using a FACSAria, the CD4+ and CD8+ T cells were sorted from the PBMCs. Germline V gives CDR1 MGHRA, CDR2 YSYEKL. The length of the CDR3 is 15 residues. Trimming pared 3 bases from V and 10 bases from J, leaving 19 bases between. As for this clone: Antigen specificity is unknown.

RNA, once extracted, was reverse transcribed into cDNA for use as the sequencing template. Here immunoSEQ multiplex PCR was the method, and the copy in TCRdb shows in-frame clones only, minus some. The sample gives some 100,000 clones, roughly 68% of which show up once; approximately 2.6% is in the top ten. The sequenced sample was CD4+ T cells sorted from blood. This clonotype was obtained from a human donor in good health. The rearrangement joins TRBV4-1 to TRBJ2-1; tentative D call: TRBD1 (6 bases). The CDR3: CASSQLGARGAEQFF. The CDR3 coding sequence is TGCGCCAGCAGCCAGTTGGGGGCTAGAGGGGCGGAGCAGTTCTTC.